A selection of T cell receptor beta chains follows, all from one sample in a study of beta chain features in type 1 diabetes. Assay: immunoSEQ multiplex PCR; the TCRdb copy retains only in-frame clones and omits some. The sample yields around 250,000 clones, less than 15% seen once. Specimen: naive CD4+ T cells from blood. The receptors here all came from a middle-aged woman in good health. CDR3s include the opening cysteine and the closing phenylalanine or tryptophan. Fields, in order: clone size, J gene, D gene, V gene, CDR3 protein. A D gene is named only where the DNA matches it firmly. Clone size is given for some rows only: seen once, a few or many times, or a class if the clone is expanded.

size: few; J: TRBJ1-6; D: -; V: TRBV2; CDR3: CASGGEQNSPLHF
size: many; J: TRBJ1-2; D: -; V: TRBV29-1; CDR3: CSVDRDYGYTF
size: few; J: TRBJ2-1; D: -; V: TRBV12-5; CDR3: CASGLLNNEQFF
size: -; J: TRBJ2-1; D: -; V: TRBV7-2; CDR3: CASSPPVREQFF
size: few; J: TRBJ2-1; D: -; V: TRBV19; CDR3: CASTNDEQFF
size: few; J: TRBJ2-5; D: -; V: TRBV7-2; CDR3: CASSLSGTAIETQYF
size: few; J: TRBJ2-1; D: -; V: TRBV6-6; CDR3: CASSPQTSSYNEQFF
size: -; J: TRBJ2-7; D: -; V: TRBV6-5; CDR3: CASSYSAVATTYEQYF
size: -; J: TRBJ1-2; D: TRBD1; V: TRBV7-2; CDR3: CASSLEGQGYGYTF
size: -; J: TRBJ2-5; D: TRBD2; V: TRBV19; CDR3: CASRSGVLQETRYF
size: -; J: TRBJ1-4; D: -; V: TRBV5-4; CDR3: CASSFRGTGEKLFF
size: few; J: TRBJ2-5; D: -; V: TRBV7-9; CDR3: CASSLGRTQQETQYF
size: few; J: TRBJ1-3; D: -; V: TRBV7-2; CDR3: CASSRGGGNTIYF
size: -; J: TRBJ1-2; D: TRBD1; V: TRBV7-9; CDR3: CASSGGQTNYGYTF
size: few; J: TRBJ2-5; D: TRBD1; V: TRBV14; CDR3: CASNTPGGPQETQYF
size: few; J: TRBJ2-7; D: TRBD2; V: TRBV7-2; CDR3: CASSLGAGGLSNEQYF
size: -; J: TRBJ1-2; D: TRBD1; V: TRBV19; CDR3: CASSLGQGSGYTF
size: -; J: TRBJ2-5; D: -; V: TRBV7-9; CDR3: CASSLQVQETQYF
size: few; J: TRBJ1-2; D: -; V: TRBV29-1; CDR3: CSVEFSAYGYTF
size: -; J: TRBJ2-7; D: -; V: TRBV5-1; CDR3: CASSFTGRAYEQYF
size: -; J: TRBJ1-1; D: -; V: TRBV29-1; CDR3: CSVAGEGTEAFF
size: -; J: TRBJ2-1; D: TRBD2; V: TRBV11-2; CDR3: CASSSIAGQYNEQFF
size: few; J: TRBJ1-2; D: -; V: TRBV19; CDR3: CASSIVRFYGYTF
size: -; J: TRBJ1-1; D: -; V: TRBV5-5; CDR3: CASIPTTENTEAFF
size: few; J: TRBJ1-3; D: -; V: TRBV6-1; CDR3: CASGFSGNTIYF
size: few; J: TRBJ2-3; D: -; V: TRBV4-3; CDR3: CASSQGFARGSYTDTQYF
size: few; J: TRBJ1-1; D: TRBD1; V: TRBV4-3; CDR3: CASSQEGRGSPEAFF
size: few; J: TRBJ2-4; D: TRBD1; V: TRBV6-5; CDR3: CASSLSGQGDIQYF